Included here is one TCR beta chain sequence, with context. The sample is drawn from a study of blood T cell repertoires in COVID-19. The overall study: Both acute and convalescent COVID-19 samples were obtained from the United States, Italy and Spain. The cDNA or gDNA used as material had been derived from T cells, B-cell-depleted T cells, or PBMCs.

Looked up from germline, CDR1 is SGHNT and CDR2 is YYREEE (reference sequence). The V end lost 4 bases, the J end lost 5 bases, and 9 bases lay between the germline ends. The CDR3 is made up of 12 amino acids. TCRdb's copy holds only in-frame clones and misses some; the assay was immunoSEQ multiplex PCR. The table includes roughly 90,000 clones, about 91% detected once. Sample: peripheral blood. The chain joins TRBV5-4 to TRBJ2-5, with a weak D call TRBD2 (5 bases). This receptor was taken from a woman older than 75 with active COVID-19. The CDR3 nucleotides are TGTGCCAGCAGCGGGAGTAGCGAGACCCAGTACTTC. This translates into CASSGSSETQYF.